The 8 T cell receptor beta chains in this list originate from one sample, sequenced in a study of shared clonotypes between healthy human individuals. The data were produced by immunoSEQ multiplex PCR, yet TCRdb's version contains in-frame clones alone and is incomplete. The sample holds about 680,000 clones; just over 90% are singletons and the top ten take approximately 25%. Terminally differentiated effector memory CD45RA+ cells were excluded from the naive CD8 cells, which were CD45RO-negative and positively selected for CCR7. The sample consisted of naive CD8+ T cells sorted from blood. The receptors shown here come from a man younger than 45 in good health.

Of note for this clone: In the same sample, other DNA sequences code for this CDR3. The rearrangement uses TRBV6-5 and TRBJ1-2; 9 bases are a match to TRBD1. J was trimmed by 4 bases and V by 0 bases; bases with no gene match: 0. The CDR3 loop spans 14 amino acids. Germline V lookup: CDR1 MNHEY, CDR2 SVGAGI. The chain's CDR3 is CASSYSGQGYGYTF. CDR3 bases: TGTGCCAGCAGTTACTCGGGACAGGGCTATGGCTACACCTTC.

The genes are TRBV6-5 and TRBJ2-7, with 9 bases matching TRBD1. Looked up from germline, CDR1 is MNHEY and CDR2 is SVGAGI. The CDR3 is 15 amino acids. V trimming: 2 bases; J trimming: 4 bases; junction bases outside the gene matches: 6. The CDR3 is CASSYTWDRAYEQYF. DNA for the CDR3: TGTGCCAGCAGTTACACCTGGGACAGGGCTTACGAGCAGTACTTC.

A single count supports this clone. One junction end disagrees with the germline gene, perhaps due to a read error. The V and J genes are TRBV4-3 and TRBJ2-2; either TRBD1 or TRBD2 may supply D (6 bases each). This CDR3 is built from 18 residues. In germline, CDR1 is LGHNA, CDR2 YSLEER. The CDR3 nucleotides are TGCGCCAGCAGCGAAGACCTCGCCCCCGGGGGACACGCCGGGGAGCTGTTTTTT. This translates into CASSEDLAPGGHAGELFF.

The CDR3 protein is CASSLDNGREAYEQYF. As DNA, the CDR3 is TGCGCCAGCAGCTTGGATAACGGGAGGGAAGCCTACGAGCAGTACTTC. This chain links TRBV5-1 with TRBJ2-7, with 8 bases identical to TRBD2. With 0 bases clipped from V and 2 bases from J, the junction kept 7 bases outside the gene matches. The CDR3 covers 16 residues. Germline values: CDR1 SGHRS, CDR2 YFSETQ.

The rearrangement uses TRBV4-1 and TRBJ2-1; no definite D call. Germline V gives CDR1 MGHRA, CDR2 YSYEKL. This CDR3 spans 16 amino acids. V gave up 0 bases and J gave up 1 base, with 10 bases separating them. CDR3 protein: CASSQDTGPSYNEQFF. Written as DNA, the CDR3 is TGCGCCAGCAGCCAAGATACCGGGCCTTCCTACAATGAGCAGTTCTTC.

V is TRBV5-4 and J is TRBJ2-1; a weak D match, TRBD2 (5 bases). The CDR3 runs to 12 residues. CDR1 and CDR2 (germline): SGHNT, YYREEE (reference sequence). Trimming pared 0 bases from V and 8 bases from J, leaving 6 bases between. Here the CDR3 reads CASSLGGYEQFF. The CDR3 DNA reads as TGTGCCAGCAGCTTGGGAGGGTATGAGCAGTTCTTC.

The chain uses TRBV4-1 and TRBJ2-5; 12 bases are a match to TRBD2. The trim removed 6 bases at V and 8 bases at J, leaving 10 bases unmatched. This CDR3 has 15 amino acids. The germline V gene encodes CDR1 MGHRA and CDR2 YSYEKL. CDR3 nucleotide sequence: TGCGCCAGCAGTCCCGGACTAGCGGGGCCGTTTACCCAGTACTTC. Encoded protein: CASSPGLAGPFTQYF.

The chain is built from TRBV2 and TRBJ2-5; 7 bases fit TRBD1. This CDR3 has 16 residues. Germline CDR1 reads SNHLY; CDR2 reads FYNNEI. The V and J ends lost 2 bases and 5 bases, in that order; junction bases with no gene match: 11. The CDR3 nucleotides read TGTGCCAGCAGTGAATGGCCGGACAGGATGGGGGAGACCCAGTACTTC. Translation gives CASSEWPDRMGETQYF.